This TCR beta chain was found in a study of blood T cells in healthy people across ages. This CDR3 has 16 residues. V lost 4 bases, J lost 2 bases, and 4 bases stayed unmatched. The germline gives CDR1 LGHNA, CDR2 YNFKEQ. The authors ran a second PCR of about 7 to 11 cycles using a sample-barcoded 5' primer and a J-beta primer mix. TCRdb itself ran the 5' RACE reads through MiXCR, one entry per CDR3 protein. This table holds around 1,000,000 distinct CDR3 sequences, 35% to 45% found once. The chain uses TRBV4-2 and TRBJ2-5; 13 positions match TRBD2. Material for sequencing was blood. The sequence came from a man aged 18 to 30 in good health. CDR3 DNA: TGTGCCAGCAGCCCACTAGCGGGGGGGGTACAAGAGACCCAGTACTTC. Translating gives CASSPLAGGVQETQYF.